The 30 T cell receptor beta chains reported below all come from one sample, sequenced in a study of cytomegalovirus exposure and HLA in healthy donors. The PCR ran on 60 Vbeta and 13 Jbeta primers. Produced via immunoSEQ multiplex PCR; TCRdb's table is partial and in-frame only. The repertoire includes about 150,000 clones, around a tenth of them detected once, and approximately 1.8% sits in the top ten. Sequencing was performed on PBMCs. The receptors were sampled from a male donor in good health and CMV-seronegative.

This clone was seen more than once but under ten times. V usage is TRBV4-2 and J usage is TRBJ1-2, with TRBD1 as a possible D gene (5 bases). CDR1 is LGHNA and CDR2 is YNFKEQ in the germline V gene. V lost 1 base, J lost 6 bases, and 12 bases lay in between. The length of the CDR3 is 14 residues. The CDR3 loop is CASSQGGTLDGYTF. The CDR3, as DNA: TGTGCCAGCAGCCAAGGAGGGACTCTGGATGGCTACACCTTC.

Only a few counts were recorded for this clone. V and J are TRBV5-1 and TRBJ2-6; D ambiguous. V shed 2 bases and J shed 0 bases, with 15 bases lying between them. CDR3 length: 18 residues. In germline, CDR1 is SGHRS, CDR2 YFSETQ. CDR3 sequence reads: CASSFGTVLSSGANVLTF. As DNA, the CDR3 is TGCGCCAGCAGCTTCGGCACAGTGCTCAGCTCTGGGGCCAACGTCCTGACTTTC. Looking up the rest from reference TRBV5-1 and TRBJ2-6 gives the full variable domain: KAGVTQTPRYLIKTRGQQVTLSCSPISGHRSVSWYQQTPGQGLQFLFEYFSETQRNKGNFPGRFSGRQFSNSRSEMNVSTLELGDSALYLCASSFGTVLSSGANVLTFGAGSRLTVL.

The chain couples TRBV6-1 to TRBJ2-4; 7 bases are shared with TRBD1. Germline trimming cut 8 bases from V and 6 bases from J; bases unmatched to any gene: 1. The CDR3 loop spans 11 amino acids. Germline CDR1 MNHNS, CDR2 SASEGT. The CDR3 loop is CASRQGNIQYF. The CDR3 DNA follows: TGTGCCAGCCGACAGGGAAACATTCAGTACTTC.

This clone was counted only a few times. The chain has TRBV27 and TRBJ1-2, with D hard to call. There are 13 residues in the CDR3. CDR1 MNHEY and CDR2 SMNVEV come from the germline V gene (reference sequence). Trimming left V 1 base short and J 8 bases short, with 11 bases between. The CDR3 protein is CASSLFWRSGYTF. CDR3 sequence (DNA): TGTGCCAGCAGTTTATTCTGGCGGAGCGGCTACACCTTC.

J is TRBJ1-1 and V is TRBV5-1; tentative D call: TRBD1 (6 bases). Between the trimmed V and J ends, which lost 6 bases and 0 bases, there was a span of 12 bases. Germline values: CDR1 SGHRS, CDR2 YFSETQ. The CDR3 is 14 residues long. The CDR3 DNA reads as TGCGCCAGCACTTCAGGGGTCATGAACACTGAAGCTTTCTTT. Translated, it gives CASTSGVMNTEAFF.

The V call is TRBV28, the J call TRBJ2-7, with TRBD1 identical over 7 bases. V trimming: 3 bases; J trimming: 4 bases; junction bases outside the gene matches: 9. CDR1 is MDHEN, CDR2 SYDVKM, per germline. The CDR3 has 15 amino acids. The CDR3 sequence is CASSLLQGKGYEQYF. CDR3 DNA sequence: TGTGCCAGCAGTTTGTTACAGGGGAAAGGGTACGAGCAGTACTTC.

This rearrangement joins TRBV7-6 to TRBJ2-3, with 8 bases fitting TRBD1. The CDR3 has 17 amino acids. Germline V gives CDR1 SGHVS, CDR2 FNYEAQ. Trimming removed 2 bases from V and 1 base from J; junction bases left unmatched: 8. The CDR3 DNA is TGTGCCAGCAGCTTACGCCCCAAACAGGGGGGCACAGATACGCAGTATTTT. Its translation is CASSLRPKQGGTDTQYF.

The chain uses TRBV7-2 and TRBJ2-3; 9 bases are a match to TRBD2. The CDR3 has 17 residues. V dropped 5 bases and J dropped 1; count of bases not matched to a gene: 10. Germline CDR1 and CDR2: SGHTA and FQGNSA. CDR3 bases: TGTGCCAGCAGCGCCACGCGGCTAGCGGGACGCACAGATACGCAGTATTTT. Translating it yields CASSATRLAGRTDTQYF. The full variable domain, with the rest looked up from reference TRBV7-2 and TRBJ2-3, is GAGVSQSPSNKVTEKGKDVELRCDPISGHTALYWYRQSLGQGLEFLIYFQGNSAPDKSGLPSDRFSAERTGGSVSTLTIQRTQQEDSAVYLCASSATRLAGRTDTQYFGPGTRLTVL.

This clone was counted between two and nine times. The V and J genes are TRBV18 and TRBJ2-7; 10 bases are a match to TRBD1. The CDR3 spans 12 residues. J gave up 7 bases and V 5 bases, and 2 bases lay outside the gene matches. CDR1 and CDR2 from the germline V gene are KGHSH and LQKENI. CDR3 DNA sequence: TGTGCCAGCTCAGGACAGGGGGGAGAGCAGTACTTC. Protein: CASSGQGGEQYF.

The chain couples TRBV5-1 to TRBJ1-2; 10 bases are a match to TRBD1. The CDR3 covers 15 residues. The V gene end was trimmed by 4 bases and the J gene end by 6 bases; junction bases not matched to a gene: 9. Germline-derived CDR1 and CDR2 are SGHRS and YFSETQ. CDR3 amino acids: CASSPGGTGADGYTF. The CDR3 bases are TGCGCCAGCAGCCCCGGGGGGACAGGGGCTGATGGCTACACCTTC.

V is TRBV7-7 and J is TRBJ2-7; the match to TRBD2 covers 13 bases. The CDR3 loop spans 14 amino acids. Per germline, CDR1 SSHAT and CDR2 FNYEAQ (reference sequence). After removal of 5 bases from V and 5 bases from J, the junction contained 3 bases not matched to a gene. The CDR3 DNA follows: TGTGCCAGCAGCAGCGGACTAGCGGGAGACGAGCAGTACTTC. It specifies CASSSGLAGDEQYF.

The rearrangement joins TRBV5-1 to TRBJ1-1, with D maybe TRBD1 (6 bases). CDR3 length: 15 amino acids. The germline V gene has CDR1 SGHRS and CDR2 YFSETQ. V lost 0 bases and J lost 0, with 9 bases in between. CDR3 in amino acids: CASSLAGGLNTEAFF. The DNA of the CDR3 is TGCGCCAGCAGCTTGGCTGGGGGCCTGAACACTGAAGCTTTCTTT.

In its sample, this clone was seen a few times. At one end the junction does not follow the germline gene, possibly because of a read error. This chain links TRBV7-7 with TRBJ2-1; TRBD2 aligns across 10 bases. From germline, CDR1 is SSHAT and CDR2 FNYEAQ (reference sequence). The CDR3 has 15 residues. The CDR3 nucleotides are TGTGCCAGCAGCCTAGCGGGAGTTAGTAACAATGAGCAGTTCTTC. Protein product: CASSLAGVSNNEQFF.

This chain links TRBV5-5 with TRBJ2-7, with 9 bases aligning to TRBD1. The CDR3 has 15 amino acids. The V and J ends lost 0 bases and 5 bases, in that order; junction bases with no gene match: 6. Germline CDR1 SGHKS, CDR2 YYEKEE (reference sequence). CDR3 region: CASSLVGDRENEQYF. The DNA for the CDR3 is TGTGCCAGCAGCTTGGTAGGGGACAGGGAGAACGAGCAGTACTTC.

V is TRBV4-3 and J is TRBJ2-3; D may be TRBD2 (12 bases). The CDR3 length is 18 residues. Germline CDR1 is LGHNA and CDR2 is YSLEER. Trimming took 4 bases from V and 4 from J, leaving 24 bases between them. The CDR3 is CASSRDRGRLAGADTQYF. In DNA, the CDR3 is TGCGCCAGCAGCCGGGACAGGGGGAGACTAGCGGGGGCAGATACGCAGTATTTT.

The CDR3 is CASSPDTVGELFF. The DNA of the CDR3 is TGTGCCAGCAGCCCGGACACGGTCGGGGAGCTGTTTTTT. The chain employs TRBV6-5 and TRBJ2-2; D possibly corresponds to TRBD1 (5 bases). Trimming stripped 6 bases from V and 7 bases from J, with 12 bases between. This CDR3 has 13 residues. The V gene's germline CDR1 is MNHEY and CDR2 SVGAGI.

The chain recombines TRBV18 with TRBJ2-1; TRBD1 aligns across 9 bases. Germline V gives CDR1 KGHSH, CDR2 LQKENI. This CDR3 comprises 15 residues. With V trimmed by 3 bases and J by 7 bases, 7 bases remained unmatched. The CDR3 DNA is TGTGCCAGCTCACCCAGGGACAGGGAAGTAAATGAGCAGTTCTTC. Protein product: CASSPRDREVNEQFF.

V usage is TRBV9 and J usage is TRBJ2-3, with 7 bases that match TRBD2. Per the germline V gene, CDR1 is SGDLS and CDR2 is YYNGEE. This CDR3 contains 16 residues. The V segment lost 4 bases and the J segment 5 bases; nucleotides outside the gene matches: 13. The CDR3 sequence is CASSPPSQGGLDTQYF. CDR3 nucleotide sequence: TGTGCCAGCAGCCCTCCCTCGCAGGGAGGGCTAGATACGCAGTATTTT. Filled out from reference TRBV9 and TRBJ2-3, the complete variable domain reads DSGVTQTPKHLITATGQRVTLRCSPRSGDLSVYWYQQSLDQGLQFLIQYYNGEERAKGNILERFSAQQFPDLHSELNLSSLELGDSALYFCASSPPSQGGLDTQYFGPGTRLTVL.

This clone occurred a few times. The chain employs TRBV11-2 and TRBJ2-7; possibly TRBD1 for D (6 bases). This CDR3 contains 16 residues. Germline CDR1 reads SGHAT; CDR2 reads FQNNGV. With 1 base removed from V and 4 bases from J, the gap between germline ends came to 17 bases. DNA of the CDR3: TGTGCCAGCAGCTTAGGGGGGCAGGGGTACTCGTACGAGCAGTACTTC. Residues: CASSLGGQGYSYEQYF.

This clone was observed a few times. V usage is TRBV19 and J usage is TRBJ2-5; D may be TRBD2 (5 bases). In germline, CDR1 is LNHDA, CDR2 SQIVND (reference sequence). The CDR3 totals 12 residues. Between the trimmed V and J ends, which lost 4 bases and 5 bases, there was a span of 8 bases. This chain's CDR3 is CASSTRRETQYF. CDR3 in DNA: TGTGCCAGTAGTACGCGGAGGGAGACCCAGTACTTC.

The table lists this clone with a few counts. The V and J genes are TRBV6-6 and TRBJ2-3, with TRBD2 identical over 11 bases. The CDR3 runs 16 residues. The V gene's germline CDR1 is MNHNY and CDR2 SVGAGI (reference sequence). With 6 bases clipped from V and 2 bases from J, the junction kept 7 bases outside the gene matches. CDR3 sequence reads: CASSGTSGTLTDTQYF. CDR3 sequence (DNA): TGTGCCAGCAGCGGGACTAGCGGAACGCTCACAGATACGCAGTATTTT.

This rearrangement joins TRBV4-2 to TRBJ2-1, with D uncertain. CDR1 and CDR2 from the germline V gene are LGHNA and YNFKEQ. Trimming stripped 0 bases from V and 9 bases from J, with 9 bases between. The CDR3 contains 13 residues. The CDR3: CASSQERLSEQFF. The CDR3 coding sequence is TGTGCCAGCAGCCAAGAGAGGTTGAGTGAGCAGTTCTTC.

This clone was recorded a few times. In DNA form, the CDR3 reads TGCGCCAGCAGCTTGGCTTTCACCGGGGAGCTGTTTTTT. As protein: CASSLAFTGELFF. This chain links TRBV5-1 with TRBJ2-2; no reliable D call. The CDR3 consists of 13 residues. Looked up from germline, CDR1 is SGHRS and CDR2 is YFSETQ. Trimming pared 0 bases from V and 4 bases from J, leaving 4 bases between.

This chain connects TRBV4-1 to TRBJ2-1; 13 bases map to TRBD2. V was clipped by 2 bases and J by 6 bases; unmatched bases: 16. The CDR3 loop spans 20 amino acids. Germline loops: CDR1 MGHRA, CDR2 YSYEKL. Here the CDR3 DNA reads TGCGCCAGCAGCCAACCTCAGGGACTAGCGGGACAGAGCCGAGGCAATGAGCAGTTCTTC. This gives the protein CASSQPQGLAGQSRGNEQFF.

This chain connects TRBV5-1 to TRBJ1-1, with D possibly TRBD1 on 5 matching bases. The CDR3 is made up of 12 amino acids. V shed 4 bases and J shed 6 bases, with 10 bases lying between them. From germline, CDR1 is SGHRS and CDR2 YFSETQ. CDR3 coding DNA: TGCGCCAGCAGCCCGGCGGGGGCTGAAGCTTTCTTT. Translation: CASSPAGAEAFF.

The chain carries TRBV15 and TRBJ2-7; D assignment may be TRBD1 or TRBD2 (5 bases each). Between the trimmed V and J ends, which lost 5 bases and 0 bases, there was a span of 14 bases. CDR1 and CDR2 (germline): LNHNV, YYDKDF (reference sequence). The CDR3 is 15 residues long. The CDR3 spells CATSGGQTLSYEQYF. The CDR3 DNA sequence: TGTGCCACCAGCGGAGGACAAACGCTCTCCTACGAGCAGTACTTC.

For this clone: Other nucleotide sequences from this sample produce the same CDR3. The chain links TRBV30 to TRBJ1-1; maybe TRBD1 (6 bases). V lost 3 bases to trimming and J lost 6 bases, with 20 bases between them. The CDR3 contains 15 residues. CDR1 is GTSNPN, CDR2 SVGIG, per germline (reference sequence). In nucleotides, the CDR3 is TGTGCCTGGAGCAGCGGTACCCTATACAGGGCTGAAGCTTTCTTT. The encoded protein is CAWSSGTLYRAEAFF.

The chain combines TRBV19 with TRBJ1-5, with D possibly TRBD1 on 5 matching bases. The germline V gene has CDR1 LNHDA and CDR2 SQIVND (reference sequence). This CDR3 has 17 residues. With 3 bases removed from V and 3 bases from J, the gap between germline ends came to 18 bases. CDR3 amino acids: CASSMGGGRTFNQPQHF. CDR3 sequence (DNA): TGTGCCAGTAGTATGGGGGGTGGACGGACTTTCAATCAGCCCCAGCATTTT.

The J gene is TRBJ2-7, the V gene TRBV29-1; 8 nucleotides align to TRBD1. The CDR3 spans 14 residues. Germline CDR1 is SQVTM and CDR2 is ANQGSEA. V gave up 5 bases and J gave up 0 bases; unmatched junction bases: 6. The CDR3 nucleotides read TGCAGCGTTTTAGGGGACAGGAGCTCCTACGAGCAGTACTTC. Translation: CSVLGDRSSYEQYF.

This clone was picked up a small number of times. The V and J genes are TRBV4-2 and TRBJ1-1; D is uncertain. V was trimmed by 0 bases and J by 0 bases, leaving 5 bases between them. Germline lookup yields CDR1 LGHNA and CDR2 YNFKEQ. The CDR3 runs to 14 residues. CDR3 region: CASSQDRVNTEAFF. The CDR3 DNA reads TGTGCCAGCAGCCAAGATCGGGTGAACACTGAAGCTTTCTTT.